This T cell receptor beta chain emerged from a study of T cell responses to AZD1222 COVID-19 vaccine. This clone was counted once. The antigen is unknown. Overall study results and limits: Along spike, vaccine-associated CD4 TCRs were found throughout, with dominance at 160-218 and 743-854. It should be noted that donors were predominantly white British and more often female, and clonal diversity was possibly underestimated.

The table came from immunoSEQ multiplex PCR; TCRdb's copy has only in-frame clones and leaves some out. Of around 130,000 clones in the sample, roughly 90% are singletons; the top ten hold around 5%. Trimming cost V 3 bases and J 8 bases; bases outside gene matches: 0. Germline CDR1 and CDR2: LGHNT and FRNRAP. The CDR3 runs 12 residues. The sample here was peripheral blood, taken 28 days after the second AZD1222 dose. This sequence joins TRBV12-5 and TRBJ2-1, with TRBD1 matching 8 bases. The source is an adult who received the AZD1222 COVID-19 vaccine. CDR3 sequence: CASGLQGDEQFF. CDR3 DNA: TGTGCTAGTGGTTTACAGGGGGATGAGCAGTTCTTC. Variable domain in full (rest from reference TRBV12-5 and TRBJ2-1): DARVTQTPRHKVTEMGQEVTMRCQPILGHNTVFWYRQTMMQGLELLAYFRNRAPLDDSGMPKDRFSAEMPDATLATLKIQPSEPRDSAVYFCASGLQGDEQFFGPGTRLTVL.